A selection of T cell receptor beta chains follows, all from one sample in a study of blood T cell repertoires in COVID-19. Sequencing used immunoSEQ multiplex PCR; TCRdb keeps in-frame clones, though not all of them. The sample shows under 120,000 clones, around 91% of them seen only once. The sample comprised peripheral blood. These receptors came from a woman aged 80 or over with acute or convalescent COVID-19. Both conserved end residues are part of each CDR3. Fields, in order: clone size, J gene, CDR3 length, V gene, D gene, CDR3 protein, CDR3 DNA. The D gene is left open where the match is weak. Not all rows give a size; the values are once, few, many and, for expanded clones, a class.

clone_size: NA
j_call: TRBJ2-7
cdr3_length: 14
v_call: TRBV5-6
d_call: NA
cdr3_aa: CASSLLVELFEQYF
cdr3_nt: TGTGCCAGCAGCTTGCTAGTAGAGTTGTTCGAGCAGTACTTC

clone_size: once
j_call: TRBJ1-4
cdr3_length: 16
v_call: TRBV4-1
d_call: NA
cdr3_aa: CASSQVPQGNNEKLFF
cdr3_nt: TGCGCCAGCAGCCAAGTCCCCCAGGGAAATAATGAAAAACTGTTTTTT

clone_size: NA
j_call: TRBJ2-1
cdr3_length: 18
v_call: TRBV4-1
d_call: NA
cdr3_aa: CASSQEKRVAGLRNEQFF
cdr3_nt: TGCGCCAGCAGCCAAGAAAAAAGGGTCGCGGGTCTACGCAATGAGCAGTTCTTC

clone_size: NA
j_call: TRBJ2-7
cdr3_length: 14
v_call: TRBV3-1/TRBV3-2
d_call: NA
cdr3_aa: CASSHDRRAYEQYF
cdr3_nt: TGTGCCAGCAGCCACGACAGGCGCGCCTACGAGCAGTACTTC

clone_size: once
j_call: TRBJ1-2
cdr3_length: 14
v_call: TRBV7-2
d_call: NA
cdr3_aa: CASREGGSNYGYTF
cdr3_nt: TGTGCCAGCAGAGAAGGCGGAAGCAACTATGGCTACACCTTC

clone_size: NA
j_call: TRBJ1-2
cdr3_length: 15
v_call: TRBV6-5
d_call: NA
cdr3_aa: CASSYVGGGRYGYTF
cdr3_nt: TGTGCCAGCAGTTACGTGGGGGGGGGCCGCTATGGCTACACCTTC

clone_size: NA
j_call: TRBJ1-4
cdr3_length: 14
v_call: TRBV4-1
d_call: NA
cdr3_aa: CASSQELPNEKLFF
cdr3_nt: TGCGCCAGCAGCCAAGAACTCCCTAATGAAAAACTGTTTTTT

clone_size: NA
j_call: TRBJ2-7
cdr3_length: 15
v_call: TRBV6-2/TRBV6-3
d_call: TRBD1
cdr3_aa: CASSYSDRGSYEQYF
cdr3_nt: TGTGCCAGCAGTTACTCGGACAGGGGTTCCTACGAGCAGTACTTC

clone_size: NA
j_call: TRBJ2-3
cdr3_length: 18
v_call: TRBV5-1
d_call: TRBD2
cdr3_aa: CASSWGGLAGDPTDTQYF
cdr3_nt: TGCGCCAGCAGCTGGGGGGGTCTAGCGGGGGACCCCACAGATACGCAGTATTTT

clone_size: NA
j_call: TRBJ2-7
cdr3_length: 14
v_call: TRBV6-5
d_call: TRBD1
cdr3_aa: CASKVGTATYEQYF
cdr3_nt: TGTGCCAGCAAGGTCGGGACAGCGACCTACGAGCAGTACTTC

clone_size: NA
j_call: TRBJ2-3
cdr3_length: 15
v_call: TRBV27
d_call: TRBD2
cdr3_aa: CASSPLAGGRDTQYF
cdr3_nt: TGTGCCAGCAGTCCACTAGCGGGGGGGCGAGATACGCAGTATTTT

clone_size: NA
j_call: TRBJ1-4
cdr3_length: 12
v_call: TRBV5-1
d_call: NA
cdr3_aa: CASSISNEKLFF
cdr3_nt: TGCGCCAGCAGCATCTCCAATGAAAAACTGTTTTTT

clone_size: NA
j_call: TRBJ2-3
cdr3_length: 12
v_call: TRBV30
d_call: TRBD1
cdr3_aa: CAWGTGSDTQYF
cdr3_nt: TGTGCCTGGGGGACAGGGAGCGATACGCAGTATTTT

clone_size: NA
j_call: TRBJ1-1
cdr3_length: 15
v_call: TRBV10-3
d_call: NA
cdr3_aa: CAISEDRGGNTEAFF
cdr3_nt: TGTGCCATCAGTGAGGACCGGGGGGGCAACACTGAAGCTTTCTTT

clone_size: once
j_call: TRBJ1-2
cdr3_length: 13
v_call: TRBV6-5
d_call: TRBD1
cdr3_aa: CASRTGINYGYTF
cdr3_nt: TGTGCCAGCAGGACAGGGATTAACTATGGCTACACCTTC

clone_size: NA
j_call: TRBJ1-1
cdr3_length: 15
v_call: TRBV28
d_call: NA
cdr3_aa: CASSFFGVQNTEAFF
cdr3_nt: TGTGCCAGCAGTTTCTTCGGTGTTCAGAACACTGAAGCTTTCTTT

clone_size: NA
j_call: TRBJ2-2
cdr3_length: 16
v_call: TRBV9
d_call: TRBD2
cdr3_aa: CASSGGGTSGVGELFF
cdr3_nt: TGTGCCAGCAGCGGAGGGGGCACTAGCGGGGTCGGGGAGCTGTTTTTT

clone_size: NA
j_call: TRBJ2-7
cdr3_length: 14
v_call: TRBV7-2
d_call: NA
cdr3_aa: CASRSSTASYEQYF
cdr3_nt: TGTGCCAGCAGGTCCTCGACAGCCTCCTACGAGCAGTACTTC

clone_size: NA
j_call: TRBJ2-5
cdr3_length: 15
v_call: TRBV10-2
d_call: NA
cdr3_aa: CASRDIGTRQETQYF
cdr3_nt: TGCGCCAGCAGAGACATCGGGACAAGACAAGAGACCCAGTACTTC

clone_size: NA
j_call: TRBJ1-1
cdr3_length: 16
v_call: TRBV7-9
d_call: TRBD1
cdr3_aa: CASSFLRDRGSTEAFF
cdr3_nt: TGTGCCAGCAGCTTTCTCCGGGACAGGGGGAGCACTGAAGCTTTCTTT

clone_size: NA
j_call: TRBJ1-2
cdr3_length: 14
v_call: TRBV5-1
d_call: NA
cdr3_aa: CASSLEGANYGYTF
cdr3_nt: TGCGCCAGCAGCTTGGAAGGGGCTAACTATGGCTACACCTTC

clone_size: NA
j_call: TRBJ2-7
cdr3_length: 16
v_call: TRBV5-1
d_call: NA
cdr3_aa: CASSGRGISGTYEQYF
cdr3_nt: TGCGCCAGCAGCGGTAGGGGGATAAGTGGGACCTACGAGCAGTACTTC

clone_size: NA
j_call: TRBJ2-7
cdr3_length: 15
v_call: TRBV3-1/TRBV3-2
d_call: TRBD1
cdr3_aa: CASSQVGQGSYEQYF
cdr3_nt: TGTGCCAGCAGCCAAGTAGGACAGGGATCCTACGAGCAGTACTTC

clone_size: NA
j_call: TRBJ2-3
cdr3_length: 13
v_call: TRBV5-1
d_call: NA
cdr3_aa: CASSLPESDTQYF
cdr3_nt: TGCGCCAGCAGCCTACCCGAGTCAGATACGCAGTATTTT

clone_size: NA
j_call: TRBJ2-1
cdr3_length: 14
v_call: TRBV5-1
d_call: NA
cdr3_aa: CASSLALVANEQFF
cdr3_nt: TGCGCCAGCAGCTTGGCCTTGGTAGCGAATGAGCAGTTCTTC

clone_size: NA
j_call: TRBJ2-3
cdr3_length: 14
v_call: TRBV5-1
d_call: TRBD2
cdr3_aa: CASSSGLATDTQYF
cdr3_nt: TGCGCCAGCAGCTCCGGACTAGCTACAGATACGCAGTATTTT

clone_size: once
j_call: TRBJ1-2
cdr3_length: 14
v_call: TRBV6-1
d_call: TRBD1
cdr3_aa: CASSEKVQGDGYTF
cdr3_nt: TGTGCCAGCAGTGAAAAGGTACAGGGGGACGGCTACACCTTC

clone_size: NA
j_call: TRBJ1-1
cdr3_length: 13
v_call: TRBV29-1
d_call: TRBD1
cdr3_aa: CSVRTGGGSEAFF
cdr3_nt: TGCAGCGTGCGGACAGGGGGCGGCTCTGAAGCTTTCTTT

clone_size: NA
j_call: TRBJ2-1
cdr3_length: 17
v_call: TRBV30
d_call: NA
cdr3_aa: CAWSVFGRGRANNEQFF
cdr3_nt: TGTGCCTGGAGTGTATTTGGTCGGGGTCGGGCAAACAATGAGCAGTTCTTC

clone_size: NA
j_call: TRBJ1-2
cdr3_length: 13
v_call: TRBV7-2
d_call: NA
cdr3_aa: CASSLLGGFGYTF
cdr3_nt: TGTGCCAGCAGCTTATTAGGGGGATTTGGCTACACCTTC

clone_size: NA
j_call: TRBJ2-2
cdr3_length: 18
v_call: TRBV3-1/TRBV3-2
d_call: NA
cdr3_aa: CASSPVGKGLASTGELFF
cdr3_nt: TGTGCCAGCAGCCCAGTTGGAAAGGGGCTGGCGAGCACCGGGGAGCTGTTTTTT

clone_size: NA
j_call: TRBJ2-3
cdr3_length: 15
v_call: TRBV10-1
d_call: TRBD1
cdr3_aa: CASSDGQGRTDTQYF
cdr3_nt: TGCGCCAGCAGTGACGGACAGGGACGCACAGATACGCAGTATTTT

clone_size: NA
j_call: TRBJ1-1
cdr3_length: 14
v_call: TRBV18
d_call: TRBD1
cdr3_aa: CASSPNRGNTEAFF
cdr3_nt: TGTGCCAGCTCACCTAACAGGGGGAACACTGAAGCTTTCTTT